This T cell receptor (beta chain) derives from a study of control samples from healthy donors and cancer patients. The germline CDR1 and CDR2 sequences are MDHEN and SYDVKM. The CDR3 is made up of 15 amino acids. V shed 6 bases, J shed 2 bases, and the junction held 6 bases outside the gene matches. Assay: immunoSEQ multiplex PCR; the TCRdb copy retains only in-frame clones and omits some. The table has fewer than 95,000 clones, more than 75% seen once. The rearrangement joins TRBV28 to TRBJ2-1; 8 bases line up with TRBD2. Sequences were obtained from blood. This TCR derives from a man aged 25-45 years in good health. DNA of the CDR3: TGTGCCAGCAGCCCCGGGGGGGTTCCCTACAATGAGCAGTTCTTC. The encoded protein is CASSPGGVPYNEQFF.